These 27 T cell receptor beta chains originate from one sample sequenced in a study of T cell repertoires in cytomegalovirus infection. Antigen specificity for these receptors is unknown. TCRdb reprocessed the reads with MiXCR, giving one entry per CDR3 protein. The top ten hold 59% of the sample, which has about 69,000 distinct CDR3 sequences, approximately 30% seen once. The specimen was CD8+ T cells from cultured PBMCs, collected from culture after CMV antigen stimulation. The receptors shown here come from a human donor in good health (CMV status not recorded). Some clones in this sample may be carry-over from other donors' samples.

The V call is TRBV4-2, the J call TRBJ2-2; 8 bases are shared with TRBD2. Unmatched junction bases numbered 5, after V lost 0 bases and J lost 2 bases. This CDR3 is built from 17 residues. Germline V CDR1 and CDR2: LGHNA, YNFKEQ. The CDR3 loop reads CASSQDKAGANTGELFF. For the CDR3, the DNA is TGTGCCAGCAGCCAAGACAAAGCGGGGGCAAACACCGGGGAGCTGTTTTTT.

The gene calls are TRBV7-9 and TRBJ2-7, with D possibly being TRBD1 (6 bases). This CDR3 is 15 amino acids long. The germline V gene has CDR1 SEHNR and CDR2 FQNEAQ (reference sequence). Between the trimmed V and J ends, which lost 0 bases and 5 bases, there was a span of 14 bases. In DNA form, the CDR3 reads TGTGCCAGCAGCTTAGCCCACGGGACAAGTGACGAGCAGTACTTC. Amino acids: CASSLAHGTSDEQYF.

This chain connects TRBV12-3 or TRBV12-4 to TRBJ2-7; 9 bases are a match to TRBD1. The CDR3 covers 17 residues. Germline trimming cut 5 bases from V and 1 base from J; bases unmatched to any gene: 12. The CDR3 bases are TGTGCCAGCAGTCTCCCCCGGGACAGGGTTGGTTCCTACGAGCAGTACTTC. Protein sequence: CASSLPRDRVGSYEQYF.

CDR3 loop: CASERGTGSSYEQYF. CDR3 DNA: TGCGCCAGCGAAAGGGGGACAGGTAGCTCCTACGAGCAGTACTTC. The chain carries TRBV23-1 and TRBJ2-7, with TRBD1 identical over 8 bases. TRBV23-1 qualifies as an ORF whose function is uncertain. CDR3 length: 15 amino acids. Unmatched junction bases numbered 9, after V lost 8 bases and J lost 0 bases.

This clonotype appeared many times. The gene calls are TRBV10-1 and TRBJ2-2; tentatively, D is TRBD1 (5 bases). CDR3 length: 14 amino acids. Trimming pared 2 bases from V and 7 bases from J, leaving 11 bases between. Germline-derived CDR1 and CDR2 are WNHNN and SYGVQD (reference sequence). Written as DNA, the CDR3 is TGCGCCAGCAGTGAGCAGGGTTCGGGCGGGGAGCTGTTTTTT. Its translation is CASSEQGSGGELFF.

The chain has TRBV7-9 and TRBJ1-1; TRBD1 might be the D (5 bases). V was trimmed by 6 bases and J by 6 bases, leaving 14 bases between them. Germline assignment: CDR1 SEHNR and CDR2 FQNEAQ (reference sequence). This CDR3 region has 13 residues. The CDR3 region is CASRTDPEAEAFF. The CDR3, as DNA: TGTGCCAGCAGGACAGACCCTGAGGCTGAAGCTTTCTTT.

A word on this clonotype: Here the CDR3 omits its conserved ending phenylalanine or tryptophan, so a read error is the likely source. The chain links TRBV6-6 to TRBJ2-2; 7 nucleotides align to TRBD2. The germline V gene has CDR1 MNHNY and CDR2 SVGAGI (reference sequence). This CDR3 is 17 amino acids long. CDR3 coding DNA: TGTGTCAGCAGTTACGTCCCTAGCGGACCCCAGCCCGGGGAGCTGTTTATT. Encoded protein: CVSSYVPSGPQPGELFI.

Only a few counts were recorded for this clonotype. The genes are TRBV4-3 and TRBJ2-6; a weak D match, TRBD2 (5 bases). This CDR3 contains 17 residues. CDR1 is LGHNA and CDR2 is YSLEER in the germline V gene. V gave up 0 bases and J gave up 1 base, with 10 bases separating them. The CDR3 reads CASSQEGDASGANVLTF. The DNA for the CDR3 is TGCGCCAGCAGCCAAGAGGGAGACGCGTCTGGGGCCAACGTCCTGACTTTC.

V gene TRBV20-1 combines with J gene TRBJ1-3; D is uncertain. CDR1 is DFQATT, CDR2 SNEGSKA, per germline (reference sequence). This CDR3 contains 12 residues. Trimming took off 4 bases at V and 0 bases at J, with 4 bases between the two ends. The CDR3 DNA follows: TGCAGTGCTATGATCTCTGGAAACACCATATATTTT. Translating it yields CSAMISGNTIYF.

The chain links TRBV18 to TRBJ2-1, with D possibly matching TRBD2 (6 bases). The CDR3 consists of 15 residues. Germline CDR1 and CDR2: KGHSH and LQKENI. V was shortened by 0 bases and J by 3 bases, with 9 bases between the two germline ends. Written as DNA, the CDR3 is TGTGCCAGCTCACCACCCGGCGGGAACTACAATGAGCAGTTCTTC. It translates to CASSPPGGNYNEQFF.

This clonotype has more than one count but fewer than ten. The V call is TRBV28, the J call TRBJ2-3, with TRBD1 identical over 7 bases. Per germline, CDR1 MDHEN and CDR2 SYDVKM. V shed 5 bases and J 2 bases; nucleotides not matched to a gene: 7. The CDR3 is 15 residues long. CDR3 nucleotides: TGTGCCAGCAGTGTCGGGACAGCAATCACAGATACGCAGTATTTT. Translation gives CASSVGTAITDTQYF.

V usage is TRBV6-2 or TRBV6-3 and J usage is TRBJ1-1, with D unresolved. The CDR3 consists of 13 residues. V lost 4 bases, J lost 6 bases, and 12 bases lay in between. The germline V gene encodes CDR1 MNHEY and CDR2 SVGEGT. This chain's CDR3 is CASSFAYPAEAFF. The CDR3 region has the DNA TGTGCCAGCAGTTTCGCCTATCCGGCTGAAGCTTTCTTT.

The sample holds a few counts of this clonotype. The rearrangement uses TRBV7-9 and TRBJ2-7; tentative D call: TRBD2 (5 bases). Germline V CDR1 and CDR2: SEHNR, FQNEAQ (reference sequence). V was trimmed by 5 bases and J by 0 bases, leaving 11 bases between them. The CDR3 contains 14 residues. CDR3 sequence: CASSDSGDSYEQYF. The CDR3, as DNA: TGTGCCAGCAGCGACTCCGGGGACTCCTACGAGCAGTACTTC.

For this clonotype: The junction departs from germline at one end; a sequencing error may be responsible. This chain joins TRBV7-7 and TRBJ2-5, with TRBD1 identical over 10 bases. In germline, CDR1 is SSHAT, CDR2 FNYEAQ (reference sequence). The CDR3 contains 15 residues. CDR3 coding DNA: TGTGCTAGCAGCTTGACAGGGGGCGGTCAAGAGACCCAGTACTTC. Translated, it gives CASSLTGGGQETQYF.

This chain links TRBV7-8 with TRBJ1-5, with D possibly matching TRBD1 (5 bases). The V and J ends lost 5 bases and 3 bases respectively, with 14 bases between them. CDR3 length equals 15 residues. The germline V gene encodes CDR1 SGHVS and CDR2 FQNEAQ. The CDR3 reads CASSPRRDYNQPQHF. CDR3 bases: TGTGCCAGCAGCCCTAGGAGGGACTACAATCAGCCCCAGCATTTT.

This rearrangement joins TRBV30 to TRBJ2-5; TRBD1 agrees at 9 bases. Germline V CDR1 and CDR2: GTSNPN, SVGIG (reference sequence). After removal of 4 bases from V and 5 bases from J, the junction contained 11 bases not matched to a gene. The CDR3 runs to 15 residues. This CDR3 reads CAWNPGQGPKETQYF. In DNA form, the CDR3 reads TGTGCCTGGAATCCGGGACAGGGACCGAAGGAGACCCAGTACTTC.

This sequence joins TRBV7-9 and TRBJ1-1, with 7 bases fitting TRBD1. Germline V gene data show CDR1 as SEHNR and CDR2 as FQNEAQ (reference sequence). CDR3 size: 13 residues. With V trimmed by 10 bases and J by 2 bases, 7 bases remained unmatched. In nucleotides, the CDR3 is TGTGCCATCGACAGGGAGGGAAACACTGAAGCTTTCTTT. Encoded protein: CAIDREGNTEAFF.

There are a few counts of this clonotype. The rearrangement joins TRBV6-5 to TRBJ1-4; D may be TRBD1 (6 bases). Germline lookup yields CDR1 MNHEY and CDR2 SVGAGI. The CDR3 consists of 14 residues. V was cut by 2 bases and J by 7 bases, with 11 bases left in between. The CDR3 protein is CASSYTQGGEKLFF. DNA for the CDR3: TGTGCCAGCAGTTACACACAGGGTGGTGAAAAACTGTTTTTT.

CDR3 loop: CASSLEGTANNEQFF. The CDR3 DNA follows: TGCGCCAGCAGCTTGGAAGGGACCGCTAACAATGAGCAGTTCTTC. The rearrangement uses TRBV5-1 and TRBJ2-1; either TRBD1 or TRBD2 may fit D (5 bases each). Germline CDR1 is SGHRS and CDR2 is YFSETQ. The CDR3 has 15 amino acids. V was pared by 0 bases and J by 5 bases, with 12 bases between.

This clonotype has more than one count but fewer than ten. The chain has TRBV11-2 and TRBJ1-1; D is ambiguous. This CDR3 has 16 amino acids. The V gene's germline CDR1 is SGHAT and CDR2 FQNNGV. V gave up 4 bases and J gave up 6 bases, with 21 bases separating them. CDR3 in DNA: TGTGCCAGCAGCTGGAAAATCGGAGGGAACCGCCCTGAAGCTTTCTTT. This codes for CASSWKIGGNRPEAFF.

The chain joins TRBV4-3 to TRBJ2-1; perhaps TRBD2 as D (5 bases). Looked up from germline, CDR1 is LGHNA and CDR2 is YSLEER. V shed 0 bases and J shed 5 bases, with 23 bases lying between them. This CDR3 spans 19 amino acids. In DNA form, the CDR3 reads TGCGCCAGCAGCCAAGATCTTGACCGTCAGCGCCCGGAGGACAATGAGCAGTTCTTC. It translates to CASSQDLDRQRPEDNEQFF.

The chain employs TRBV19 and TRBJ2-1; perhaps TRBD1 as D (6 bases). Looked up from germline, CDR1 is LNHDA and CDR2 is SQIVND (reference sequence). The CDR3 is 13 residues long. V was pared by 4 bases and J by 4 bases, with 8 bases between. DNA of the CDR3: TGTGCCAGTAGTAACAGGGCGTACAATGAGCAGTTCTTC. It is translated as CASSNRAYNEQFF. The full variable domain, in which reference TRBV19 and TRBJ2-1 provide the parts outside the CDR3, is DGGITQSPKYLFRKEGQNVTLSCEQNLNHDAMYWYRQDPGQGLRLIYYSQIVNDFQKGDIAEGYSVSREKKESFPLTVTSAQKNPTAFYLCASSNRAYNEQFFGPGTRLTVL.

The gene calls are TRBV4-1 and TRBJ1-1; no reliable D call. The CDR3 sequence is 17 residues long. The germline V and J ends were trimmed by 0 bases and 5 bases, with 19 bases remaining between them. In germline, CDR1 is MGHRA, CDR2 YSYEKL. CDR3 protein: CASSQDPPTGFDTEAFF. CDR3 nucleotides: TGCGCCAGCAGCCAAGATCCCCCAACGGGGTTCGATACTGAAGCTTTCTTT.

DNA for the CDR3: TGTGCCAGCAGCTGGGACAGTTCGTCCTGGGAGCAGTACTTC. This codes for CASSWDSSSWEQYF. The J gene is TRBJ2-7, the V gene TRBV5-6, with 7 bases lining up with TRBD1. The J segment lost 7 bases and the V segment lost 3 bases, leaving 10 bases of the junction unmatched. Looked up from germline, CDR1 is SGHDT and CDR2 is YYEEEE. This CDR3 region has 14 residues. The full variable domain, completed using reference TRBV5-6 and TRBJ2-7, is DAGVTQSPTHLIKTRGQQVTLRCSPKSGHDTVSWYQQALGQGPQFIFQYYEEEERQRGNFPDRFSGHQFPNYSSELNVNALLLGDSALYLCASSWDSSSWEQYFGPGTRLTVT.

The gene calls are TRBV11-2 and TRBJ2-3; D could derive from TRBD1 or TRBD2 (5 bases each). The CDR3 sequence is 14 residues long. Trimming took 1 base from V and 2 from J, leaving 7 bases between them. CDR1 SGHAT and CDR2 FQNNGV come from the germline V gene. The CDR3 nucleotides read TGTGCCAGCAGCTTAGGGGGGACCACAGATACGCAGTATTTT. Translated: CASSLGGTTDTQYF.

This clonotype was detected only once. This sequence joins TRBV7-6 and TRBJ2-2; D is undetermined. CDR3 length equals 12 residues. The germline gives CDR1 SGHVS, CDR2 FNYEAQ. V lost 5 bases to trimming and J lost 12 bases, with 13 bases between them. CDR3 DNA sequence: TGTGCCAGCAGCCTCCCGGCCGGTCAGCTGTTTTTT. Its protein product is CASSLPAGQLFF.

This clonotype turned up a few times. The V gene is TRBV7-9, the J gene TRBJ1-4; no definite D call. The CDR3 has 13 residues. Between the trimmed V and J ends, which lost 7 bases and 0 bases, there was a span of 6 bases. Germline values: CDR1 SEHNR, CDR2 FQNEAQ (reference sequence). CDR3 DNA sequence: TGTGCCAGCACCGCGCCAACTAATGAAAAACTGTTTTTT. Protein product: CASTAPTNEKLFF.